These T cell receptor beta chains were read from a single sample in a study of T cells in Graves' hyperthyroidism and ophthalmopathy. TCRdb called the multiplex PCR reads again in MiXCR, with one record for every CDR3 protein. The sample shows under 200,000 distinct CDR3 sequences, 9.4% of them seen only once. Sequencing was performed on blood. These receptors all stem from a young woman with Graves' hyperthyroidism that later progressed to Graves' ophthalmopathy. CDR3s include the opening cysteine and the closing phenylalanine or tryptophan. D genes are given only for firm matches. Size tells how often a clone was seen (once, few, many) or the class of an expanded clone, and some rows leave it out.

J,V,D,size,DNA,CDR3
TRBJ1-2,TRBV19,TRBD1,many,TGTGCCAGTACCTTTGGCTGGGACAGGGATAGGGTAAACTATGGCTACACCTTC,CASTFGWDRDRVNYGYTF
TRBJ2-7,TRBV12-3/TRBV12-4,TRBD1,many,TGTGCCAGCAGTCGGGACAGGGGGCGGATAGCGGAAAGCTCCTACGAGCAGTACTTC,CASSRDRGRIAESSYEQYF
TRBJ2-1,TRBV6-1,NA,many,TGTGCCAGCAGTCAACCCCGAAGAGGGCATGGAGGGGATGAGCAGTTCTTC,CASSQPRRGHGGDEQFF
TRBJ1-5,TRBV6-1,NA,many,TGTGCCAGCAGTTATCGCAGGGTGGATCAGCCCCAGCATTTT,CASSYRRVDQPQHF
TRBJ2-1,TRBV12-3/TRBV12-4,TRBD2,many,TGTGCCAGCAGCCGACTAGCGGGAGGGCCTGATGAGCAGTTCTTC,CASSRLAGGPDEQFF
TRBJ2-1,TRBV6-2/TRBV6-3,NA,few,TGTGCCAGCAGGGTAGCGGTGACGGTACGGAATGAGCAGTTCTTC,CASRVAVTVRNEQFF
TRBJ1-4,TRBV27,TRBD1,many,TGTGCCAGCAGTTACGGGACAGCAAATGAAAAACTGTTTTTT,CASSYGTANEKLFF
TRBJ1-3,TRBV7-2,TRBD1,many,TGTGCCAGCAGCTTAAGGGACAGGGGAAACACCATATATTTT,CASSLRDRGNTIYF
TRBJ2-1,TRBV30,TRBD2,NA,TGTGCCTGGAGTGCCCTCCAATCACTAGCGGGGGGGACATATGAGCAGTTCTTC,CAWSALQSLAGGTYEQFF
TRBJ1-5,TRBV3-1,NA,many,TGTGCCAGCAGCCAAGGACATAATCAGCCCCAGCATTTT,CASSQGHNQPQHF
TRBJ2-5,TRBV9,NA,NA,TGTGCCAGCAGCGTAGAGTCGGGGGTCACCCAAGAGACCCAGTACTTC,CASSVESGVTQETQYF
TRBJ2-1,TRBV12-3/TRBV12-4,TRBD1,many,TGTGCCAGCAGTTTATTAGTGACAGGGGTTCCTGAGCAGTTCTTC,CASSLLVTGVPEQFF
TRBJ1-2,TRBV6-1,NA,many,TGTGCCAGCACGGGGGCAGCCGGCTATGGCTACACCTTC,CASTGAAGYGYTF
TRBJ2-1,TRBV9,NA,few,TGTGCCAGCAGCGTATGGGAAAGCATCGTAAACAATGAGCAGTTCTTC,CASSVWESIVNNEQFF
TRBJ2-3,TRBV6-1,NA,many,TGTGCCAGCGGAAGTGGTAGAGCTAGCACAGATACGCAGTATTTT,CASGSGRASTDTQYF
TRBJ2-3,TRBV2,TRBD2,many,TGTGCCAGCAGTGAGACTAGCGGGATCACAGATACGCAGTATTTT,CASSETSGITDTQYF
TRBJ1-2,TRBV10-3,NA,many,TGTGCCATCGGACGGACGCCTTATGATGGCTACACCTTC,CAIGRTPYDGYTF
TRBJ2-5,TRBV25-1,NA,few,TGTGCCAGCAGTGATGGGGTTTCAGAGACCCAGTACTTC,CASSDGVSETQYF
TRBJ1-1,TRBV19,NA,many,TGTGCCAGTAGACCGCCAGGTGTGTCTGAAGCTTTCTTT,CASRPPGVSEAFF
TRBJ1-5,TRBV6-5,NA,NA,TGTGCCAGCAGTTACTCTGGGGGGTCAGGGCAGCCCCAGCATTTT,CASSYSGGSGQPQHF
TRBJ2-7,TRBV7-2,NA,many,TGTGCCAGCAGCTTAGCGGCCGGGACGTCGACCTACGAGCAGTACTTC,CASSLAAGTSTYEQYF
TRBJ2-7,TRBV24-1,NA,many,TGTGCCACCAGTGATCCCCGGGACGGCTCCTACGAGCAGTACTTC,CATSDPRDGSYEQYF
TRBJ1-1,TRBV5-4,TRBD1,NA,TGTGCCAGCAGCCTACCGGGACAGGGATACGAAGCTTTCTTT,CASSLPGQGYEAFF
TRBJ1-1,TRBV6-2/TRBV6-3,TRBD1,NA,TGTGCCAGCAGTTACCCTAAACCAGGGGGTACGACTGAAGCTTTCTTT,CASSYPKPGGTTEAFF
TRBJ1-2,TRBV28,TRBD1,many,TGTGCCAGCAGTTTATGGGGGACAGGGGGGAATGGCTACACCTTC,CASSLWGTGGNGYTF
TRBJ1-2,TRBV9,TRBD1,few,TGTGCCAGCAGCGGACACCCGGGACAGGGAGGCGTAAATCGCTATGGCTACACCTTC,CASSGHPGQGGVNRYGYTF
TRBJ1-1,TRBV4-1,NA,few,TGCGCCAGCAGCCACCCCACGGGCCAGAACACTGAAGCTTTCTTT,CASSHPTGQNTEAFF